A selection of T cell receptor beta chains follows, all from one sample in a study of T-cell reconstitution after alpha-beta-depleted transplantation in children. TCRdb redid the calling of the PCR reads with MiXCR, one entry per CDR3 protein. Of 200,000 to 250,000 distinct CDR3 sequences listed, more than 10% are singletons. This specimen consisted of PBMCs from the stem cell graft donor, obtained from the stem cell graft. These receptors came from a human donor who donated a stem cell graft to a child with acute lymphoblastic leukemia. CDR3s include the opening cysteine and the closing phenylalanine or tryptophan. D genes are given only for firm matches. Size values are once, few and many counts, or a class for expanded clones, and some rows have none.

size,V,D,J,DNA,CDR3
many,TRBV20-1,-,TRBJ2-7,TGCAGTGCTAGAGATCTACAGGGGAGGGACGAGCAGTACTTC,CSARDLQGRDEQYF
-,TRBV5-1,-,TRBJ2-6,TGCGCCAGCAGCCCGACCCTCTCTGGGGCCAACGGCCTGACTTTC,CASSPTLSGANGLTF
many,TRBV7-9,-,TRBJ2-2,TGTGCCAGCAGGCCGGTCGGAACCGGGGAGCTGTTTTTT,CASRPVGTGELFF
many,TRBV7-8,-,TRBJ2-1,TGTGCCAGCAGCGTAGGACGGCTAGACAATGAGCAGTTCTTC,CASSVGRLDNEQFF
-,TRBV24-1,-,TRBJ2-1,TGTGCCACCAGTGATTTCCACAATGAGCAGTTCTTC,CATSDFHNEQFF
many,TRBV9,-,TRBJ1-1,TGTGCCAGCAGCCCCCCCCACGGGACAAGTACCACTGAAGCTTTCTTT,CASSPPHGTSTTEAFF
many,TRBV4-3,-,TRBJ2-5,TGCGCCAGCAGCCAAGAGTCTTTTCTTGGGCCCCAGTACTTC,CASSQESFLGPQYF
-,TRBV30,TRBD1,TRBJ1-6,TGTGCCTGGAACGACGGACAGGGGAATTCACCCCTCCACTTT,CAWNDGQGNSPLHF
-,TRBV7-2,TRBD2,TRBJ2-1,TGTGCCAGCAGGGGGCTAGCGGGGGGGCATGAGCAGTTCTTC,CASRGLAGGHEQFF
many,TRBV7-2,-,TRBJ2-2,TGTGCCAGCAGACCTACTAGCATCACCGGGGAGCTGTTTTTT,CASRPTSITGELFF
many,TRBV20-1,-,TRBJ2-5,TGCAGTGTTAGGGGTATGGAAGAGACCCAGTACTTC,CSVRGMEETQYF
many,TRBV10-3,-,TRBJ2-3,TGTGCCATCAGTGAGCCCGGACGCATGCCAGATACGCAGTATTTT,CAISEPGRMPDTQYF
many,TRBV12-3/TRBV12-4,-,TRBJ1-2,TGTGCCAGCAGTGGGATAGGACCATGGGACTATGGCTACACCTTC,CASSGIGPWDYGYTF
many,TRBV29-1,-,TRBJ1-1,TGCAGCGTTGAACCCAGGGCTGGAACTGAAGCTTTCTTT,CSVEPRAGTEAFF
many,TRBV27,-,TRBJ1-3,TGTGCCAGCGCCCCTCGGGGGTCGGGAAACACCATATATTTT,CASAPRGSGNTIYF
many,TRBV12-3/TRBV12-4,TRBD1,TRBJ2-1,TGTGCCAGCAGTCGCGCCGTGACAGGGCACAATGAGCAGTTCTTC,CASSRAVTGHNEQFF
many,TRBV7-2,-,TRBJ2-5,TGTGCCAGCAGCTTAGGACTGGACCCGGAGACCCAGTACTTC,CASSLGLDPETQYF
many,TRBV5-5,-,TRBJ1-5,TGTGCCAGCAGCTTCGGGGGATATCAGCCCCAGCATTTT,CASSFGGYQPQHF
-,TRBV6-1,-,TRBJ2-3,TGTGCCAGCAGTGGTACTAGCTATTACGGCACAGATACGCAGTATTTT,CASSGTSYYGTDTQYF
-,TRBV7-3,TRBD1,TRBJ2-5,TGTGCCAGCAGCTGGACAGGGGCCCAAGAGACCCAGTACTTC,CASSWTGAQETQYF
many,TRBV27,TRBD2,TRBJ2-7,TGTGCCAGCAGTTTCGCTAGCGGGAGGTTTGAGCAGTACTTC,CASSFASGRFEQYF
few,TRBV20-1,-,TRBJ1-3,TGCAGTGTTAGGGGGGCCTCTGGAAACACCATATATTTT,CSVRGASGNTIYF
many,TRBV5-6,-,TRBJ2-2,TGTGCCAGCAGCTTCTCCGAGGAGCTGTTTTTT,CASSFSEELFF
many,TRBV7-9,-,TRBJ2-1,TGTGCCAGCAGCTTTGCGTCGTCGCGTGAGCAGTTCTTC,CASSFASSREQFF
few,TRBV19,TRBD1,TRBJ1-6,TGTGCCAGTAGTATTAGACAGGGGCCCTTCGGGAATTCACCCCTCCACTTT,CASSIRQGPFGNSPLHF
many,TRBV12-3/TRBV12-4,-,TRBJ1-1,TGTGCCAGCAGTTTAGCGGGCAGGGGGAACACTGAAGCTTTCTTT,CASSLAGRGNTEAFF
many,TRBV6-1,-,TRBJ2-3,TGTGCCCGATCAATCATCCAATTAGCGACAGATACGCAGTATTTT,CARSIIQLATDTQYF
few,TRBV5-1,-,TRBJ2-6,TGCGCCAGCAGCTTGGAGGGCCGACACTACTCTGGGGCCAACGGCCTGACTTTC,CASSLEGRHYSGANGLTF
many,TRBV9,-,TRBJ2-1,TGTGCCAGCAGCGGGGGGACGGGCAATGAGCAGTTCTTC,CASSGGTGNEQFF
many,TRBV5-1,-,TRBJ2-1,TGCGCCAGCAGGTTGGGGGGAGGGGGCCCCATAAGCTCCTACAATGAGCAGTTCTTC,CASRLGGGGPISSYNEQFF
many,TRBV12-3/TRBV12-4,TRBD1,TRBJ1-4,TGTGCCAGCACGGTCGGGGACAGGGAAAAACTGTTTTTT,CASTVGDREKLFF
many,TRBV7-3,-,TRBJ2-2,TGTGCCAGCAGGTCTTCGAACACCGGGGAGCTGTTTTTT,CASRSSNTGELFF
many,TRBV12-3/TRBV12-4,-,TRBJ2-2,TGTGCCAGCGGGGCTTCCATGGGCACCGGGGAGCTGTTTTTT,CASGASMGTGELFF
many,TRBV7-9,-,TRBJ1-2,TGTGCCAGCAGAGCCGGGACACCATATGGCTACACCTTC,CASRAGTPYGYTF
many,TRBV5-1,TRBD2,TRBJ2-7,TGCGCCAGCAGCGGTAGCGGGAGCTCCTACGAGCAGTACTTC,CASSGSGSSYEQYF
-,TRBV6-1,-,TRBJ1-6,TGTGCCAGCAGCAGGACAGAATCCTCTGGGTCACCCCTCCACTTT,CASSRTESSGSPLHF
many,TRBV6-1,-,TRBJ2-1,TGTGCCAGCAGTGAAGGGGGGCGTCGAGATGAGCAGTTCTTC,CASSEGGRRDEQFF
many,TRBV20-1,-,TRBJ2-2,TGCAGTGCTAGTAAGGCGAACACCGGGGAGCTGTTTTTT,CSASKANTGELFF
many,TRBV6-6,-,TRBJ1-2,TGTGCCAGCAGTTACGAGCCCCGTTATGGCTACACCTTC,CASSYEPRYGYTF
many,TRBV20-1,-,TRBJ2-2,TGCAGTGCTAGTCAGGGCCTTAGGCGAACCGGGGAGCTGTTTTTT,CSASQGLRRTGELFF
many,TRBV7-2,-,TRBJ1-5,TGTGCCAGCAGCTTAGGGGGGAAGGAACAGCCCCAGCATTTT,CASSLGGKEQPQHF
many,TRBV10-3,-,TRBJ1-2,TGTGCCATCAGTGAGGGGGAGGGCCGAGTACACTATGGCTACACCTTC,CAISEGEGRVHYGYTF
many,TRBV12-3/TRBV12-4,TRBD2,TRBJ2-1,TGTGCCAGCAGCCACGGGACTAGCGGAGGCAATGAGCAGTTCTTC,CASSHGTSGGNEQFF
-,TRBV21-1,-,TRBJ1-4,TGTGCCAGCAGCAAAGCGGAGCCGGACGGAGCTAATGAAAAACTGTTTTTT,CASSKAEPDGANEKLFF
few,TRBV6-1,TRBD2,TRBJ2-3,TGTGCCAGCAGTGAAGCTAGCGGGAGCCCCACAGATACGCAGTATTTT,CASSEASGSPTDTQYF
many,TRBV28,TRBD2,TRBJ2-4,TGTGCCAGCAGTCCGGTGACTAGCGGGAGGACAGGCAAAAACATTCAGTACTTC,CASSPVTSGRTGKNIQYF
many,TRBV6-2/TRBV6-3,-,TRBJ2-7,TGTGCCAGCAGTTACTCTTCGGGGGTGAGGGATTACGAGCAGTACTTC,CASSYSSGVRDYEQYF
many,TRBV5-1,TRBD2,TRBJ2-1,TGCGCCAGCATCCCGACTAGCGGGACCTCCTACAATGAGCAGTTCTTC,CASIPTSGTSYNEQFF
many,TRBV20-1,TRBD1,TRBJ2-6,TGCAGTGCTAGCCGACAGGGGGGCCCCTCTGGGGCCAACGTCCTGACTTTC,CSASRQGGPSGANVLTF
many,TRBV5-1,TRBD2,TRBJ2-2,TGCGCCAGCAGCTTGGAAGCGGGGTACCTAGCCGGGGAGCTGTTTTTT,CASSLEAGYLAGELFF
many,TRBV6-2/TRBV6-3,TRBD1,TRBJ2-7,TGTGCCAGCAGTCAGACAGGGGGCGTCTCCCACGAGCAGTACTTC,CASSQTGGVSHEQYF
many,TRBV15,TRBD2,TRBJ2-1,TGTGCCACCAGCAGCGCGAGACTAGCGGCTCTCTCCAATGAGCAGTTCTTC,CATSSARLAALSNEQFF